This paragraph reports one TCR beta chain. Its antigen is still unknown. CDR1 and CDR2 (germline): SQVTM, ANQGSEA. This CDR3 has 13 residues. The V and J ends lost 3 bases and 3 bases, in that order; junction bases with no gene match: 2. The PCR contained 60 Vbeta and 13 Jbeta primers. Only in-frame clones appear in the TCRdb table, and some are missing; sequencing was by immunoSEQ multiplex PCR. The sample lists 150,000 or so clones, roughly 80% seen once, with around 13% in the top ten. The source of the sample is a study of cytomegalovirus exposure and HLA in healthy donors. Notes on the study in general: The study labeled approximately 150 TCR beta chains cytomegalovirus-associated. A later analysis linked about 17,000 TCR beta sequences to HLA alleles at 0.05 false discovery rate. Likely technical artifact: a cluster of highly shared sequence variants. Later analysis placed DRB1 highest and HLA-C lowest in TCR association rates, which differed by HLA locus.

Material for sequencing was PBMCs. This sequence was found in a man younger than 45 in good health and CMV-seropositive. The chain carries TRBV29-1 and TRBJ2-1; 7 bases line up with TRBD1. In DNA form, the CDR3 reads TGCAGCGTTGACAGGGGGAACTACAATGAGCAGTTCTTC. As protein: CSVDRGNYNEQFF.